This T cell receptor (beta chain) was sequenced in a study of T cell repertoires in cytomegalovirus infection. This clonotype was observed many times. As yet, its antigen is unknown. TCRdb processed the reads anew with MiXCR; each CDR3 protein has one entry. The data contain fewer than 550,000 distinct CDR3 sequences, about 15% of them singletons. The germline CDR1 and CDR2 sequences are SGHVS and FNYEAQ. Unmatched junction bases numbered 9, after V lost 5 bases and J lost 3 bases. The CDR3 spans 15 residues. Findings and caveats of the study: HLA-C-restricted CMV clonotypes gave the most frequent clonotype in two of eight donors.

The chain couples TRBV7-6 to TRBJ2-7; TRBD1 aligns across 8 bases. Sequencing was performed on CD8+ T cells from PBMCs. This TCR was recovered from a human donor in good health (CMV status not recorded). Some clones in this sample may be carry-over from other donors' samples. The CDR3 reads CASSLGQGRNYEQYF. Here the CDR3 DNA reads TGTGCCAGCAGCCTCGGACAGGGAAGAAACTACGAGCAGTACTTC.